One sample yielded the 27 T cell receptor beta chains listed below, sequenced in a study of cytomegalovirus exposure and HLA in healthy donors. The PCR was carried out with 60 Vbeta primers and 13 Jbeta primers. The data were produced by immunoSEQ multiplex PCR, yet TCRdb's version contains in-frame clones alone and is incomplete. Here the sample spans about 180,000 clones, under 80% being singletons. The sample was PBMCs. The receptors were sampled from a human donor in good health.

The CDR3 region is CASSESRGIWSYNEQFF. The CDR3 coding sequence is TGCGCCAGCAGTGAGAGCAGGGGTATTTGGTCCTACAATGAGCAGTTCTTC. The chain links TRBV10-1 to TRBJ2-1; D possibly corresponds to TRBD1 (6 bases). Trimming took off 2 bases at V and 1 base at J, with 15 bases between the two ends. This CDR3 region has 17 residues. Germline-derived CDR1 and CDR2 are WNHNN and SYGVQD (reference sequence).

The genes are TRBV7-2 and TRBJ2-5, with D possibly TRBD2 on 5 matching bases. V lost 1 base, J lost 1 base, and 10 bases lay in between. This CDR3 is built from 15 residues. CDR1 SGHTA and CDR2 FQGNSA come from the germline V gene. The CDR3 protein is CASSLVGVPQETQYF. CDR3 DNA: TGTGCCAGCAGCTTAGTCGGGGTACCCCAAGAGACCCAGTACTTC.

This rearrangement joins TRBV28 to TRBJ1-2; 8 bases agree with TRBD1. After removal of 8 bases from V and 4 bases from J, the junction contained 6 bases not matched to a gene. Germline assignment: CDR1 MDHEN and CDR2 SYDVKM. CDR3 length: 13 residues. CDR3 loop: CASGQGAFYGYTF. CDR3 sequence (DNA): TGTGCCAGCGGCCAGGGGGCTTTCTATGGCTACACCTTC.

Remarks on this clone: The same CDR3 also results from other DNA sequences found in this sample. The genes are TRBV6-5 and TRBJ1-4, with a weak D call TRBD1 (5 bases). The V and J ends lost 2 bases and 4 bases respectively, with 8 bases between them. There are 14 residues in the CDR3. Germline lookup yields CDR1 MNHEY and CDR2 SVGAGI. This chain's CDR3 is CASSYSQGNEKLFF. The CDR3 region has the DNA TGTGCCAGCAGTTACAGTCAGGGTAATGAAAAACTGTTTTTT.

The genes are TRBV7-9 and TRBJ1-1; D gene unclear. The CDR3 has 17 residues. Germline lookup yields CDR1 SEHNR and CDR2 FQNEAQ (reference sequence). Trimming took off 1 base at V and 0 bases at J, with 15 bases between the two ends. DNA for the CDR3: TGTGCCAGCAGCTTAGATCATGGAGGCCCACTGAACACTGAAGCTTTCTTT. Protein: CASSLDHGGPLNTEAFF.

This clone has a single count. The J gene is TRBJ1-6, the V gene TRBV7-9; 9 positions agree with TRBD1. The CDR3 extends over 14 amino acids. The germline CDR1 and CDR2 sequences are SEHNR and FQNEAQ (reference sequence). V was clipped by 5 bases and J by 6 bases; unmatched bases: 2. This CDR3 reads CASSPGQGNSPLHF. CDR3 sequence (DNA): TGTGCCAGCAGCCCGGGACAGGGTAATTCACCCCTCCACTTT.

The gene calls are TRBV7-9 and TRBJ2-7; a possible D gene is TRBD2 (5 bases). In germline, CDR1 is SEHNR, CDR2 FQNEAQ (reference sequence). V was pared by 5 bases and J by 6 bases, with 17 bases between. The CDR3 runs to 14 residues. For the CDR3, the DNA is TGTGCCAGCAGCCCCGAAGGGCCGAGCGGCGAGCAGTACTTC. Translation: CASSPEGPSGEQYF.

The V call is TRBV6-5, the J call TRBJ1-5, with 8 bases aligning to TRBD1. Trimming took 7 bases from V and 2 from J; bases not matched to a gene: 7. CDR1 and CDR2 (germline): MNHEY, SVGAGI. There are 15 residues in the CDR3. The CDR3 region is CASKTGGSRNQPQHF. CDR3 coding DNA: TGTGCCAGCAAAACAGGGGGGTCTCGCAATCAGCCCCAGCATTTT.

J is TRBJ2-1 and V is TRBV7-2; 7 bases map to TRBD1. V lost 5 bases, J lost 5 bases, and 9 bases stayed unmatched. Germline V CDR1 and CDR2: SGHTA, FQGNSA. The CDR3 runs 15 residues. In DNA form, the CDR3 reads TGTGCCAGCAGCCGTCCCGGGACAGCTAACAATGAGCAGTTCTTC. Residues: CASSRPGTANNEQFF.

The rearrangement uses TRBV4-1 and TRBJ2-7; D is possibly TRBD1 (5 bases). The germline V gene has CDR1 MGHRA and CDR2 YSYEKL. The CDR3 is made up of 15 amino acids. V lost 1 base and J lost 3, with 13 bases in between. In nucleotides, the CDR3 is TGCGCCAGCAGCCAAGGTAGGGGCTGGGGCTACGAGCAGTACTTC. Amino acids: CASSQGRGWGYEQYF.

The CDR3 reads CASSLDVRGRQPQHF. The CDR3 region has the DNA TGTGCCAGCAGCTTAGATGTCAGGGGGAGACAGCCCCAGCATTTT. The chain employs TRBV11-2 and TRBJ1-5, with 7 bases lining up with TRBD1. The CDR3 totals 15 residues. Trimming at V came to 0 bases and at J to 7 bases, leaving 6 bases not matched to a gene. Germline V gives CDR1 SGHAT, CDR2 FQNNGV.

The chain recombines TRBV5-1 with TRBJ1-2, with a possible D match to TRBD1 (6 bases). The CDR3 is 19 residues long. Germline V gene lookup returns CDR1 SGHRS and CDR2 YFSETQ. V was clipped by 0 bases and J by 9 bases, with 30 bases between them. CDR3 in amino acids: CASSLAPWEGGNPTMSYTF. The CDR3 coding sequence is TGCGCCAGCAGCTTGGCCCCCTGGGAAGGGGGAAACCCTACTATGAGCTACACCTTC.

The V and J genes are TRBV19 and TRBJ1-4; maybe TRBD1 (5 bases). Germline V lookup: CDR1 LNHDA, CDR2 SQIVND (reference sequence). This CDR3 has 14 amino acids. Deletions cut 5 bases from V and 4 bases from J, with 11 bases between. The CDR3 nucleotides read TGTGCCAGTAGTCGATTCCAGGGTAATGAAAAACTGTTTTTT. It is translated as CASSRFQGNEKLFF.

CDR3 amino acids: CASSLAAGGHTDTQYF. CDR3 nucleotide sequence: TGCGCCAGCAGCTTGGCGGCGGGGGGACACACAGATACGCAGTATTTT. The rearrangement uses TRBV5-1 and TRBJ2-3; 8 nucleotides align to TRBD2. The V gene end was trimmed by 0 bases and the J gene end by 2 bases; junction bases not matched to a gene: 5. In germline, CDR1 is SGHRS, CDR2 YFSETQ. The CDR3 has 16 amino acids.

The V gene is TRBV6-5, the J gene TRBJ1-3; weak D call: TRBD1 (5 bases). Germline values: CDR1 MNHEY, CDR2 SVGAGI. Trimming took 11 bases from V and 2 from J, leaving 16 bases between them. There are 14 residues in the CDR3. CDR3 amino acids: CASKRGNAGNTIYF. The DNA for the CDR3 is TGTGCCTCTAAACGGGGGAATGCTGGAAACACCATATATTTT.

CDR3 nucleotides: TGCAGCGTAATAGGGCCCGAGGGTGGCTACACCTTC. It yields the protein CSVIGPEGGYTF. V is TRBV29-1 and J is TRBJ1-2; D uncertain. The germline gives CDR1 SQVTM, CDR2 ANQGSEA. Trimming stripped 6 bases from V and 7 bases from J, with 15 bases between. The CDR3 is 12 amino acids.

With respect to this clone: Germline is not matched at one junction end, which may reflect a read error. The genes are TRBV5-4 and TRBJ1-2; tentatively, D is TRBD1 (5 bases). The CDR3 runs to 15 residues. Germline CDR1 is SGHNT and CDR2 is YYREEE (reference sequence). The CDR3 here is CASSSFPGGGYGCTF. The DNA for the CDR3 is TGTGCCAGCAGCTCCTTCCCCGGGGGAGGCTATGGCTGCACCTTC.

CDR3 in DNA: TGTGCCAGTATGGGCAGTAACTATGGCTACACCTTC. Encoded protein: CASMGSNYGYTF. The gene calls are TRBV28 and TRBJ1-2; D unclear. Trimming removed 9 bases at V and 1 base at J, with 9 bases between. Germline CDR1 and CDR2: MDHEN and SYDVKM. The CDR3 runs to 12 residues.

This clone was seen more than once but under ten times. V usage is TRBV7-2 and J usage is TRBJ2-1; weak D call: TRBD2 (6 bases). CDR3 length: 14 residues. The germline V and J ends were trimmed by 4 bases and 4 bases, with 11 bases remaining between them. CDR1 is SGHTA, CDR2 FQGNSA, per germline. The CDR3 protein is CASSSRGYYNEQFF. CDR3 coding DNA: TGTGCCAGCAGCTCCCGGGGGTATTACAATGAGCAGTTCTTC.

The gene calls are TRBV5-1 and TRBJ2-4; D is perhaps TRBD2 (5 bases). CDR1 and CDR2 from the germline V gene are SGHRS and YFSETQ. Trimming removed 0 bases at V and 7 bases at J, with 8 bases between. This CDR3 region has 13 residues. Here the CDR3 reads CASSLVGSNIQYF. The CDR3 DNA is TGCGCCAGCAGCTTGGTAGGGAGTAACATTCAGTACTTC.

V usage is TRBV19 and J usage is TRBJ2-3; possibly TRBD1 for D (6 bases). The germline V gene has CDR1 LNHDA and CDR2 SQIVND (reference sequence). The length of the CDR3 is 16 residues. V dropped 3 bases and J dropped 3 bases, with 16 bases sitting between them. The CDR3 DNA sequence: TGTGCCAGTAGTATCCCAGGGGCGGGTGGTACAGATACGCAGTATTTT. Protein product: CASSIPGAGGTDTQYF. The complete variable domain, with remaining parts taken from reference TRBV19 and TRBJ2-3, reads DGGITQSPKYLFRKEGQNVTLSCEQNLNHDAMYWYRQDPGQGLRLIYYSQIVNDFQKGDIAEGYSVSREKKESFPLTVTSAQKNPTAFYLCASSIPGAGGTDTQYFGPGTRLTVL.

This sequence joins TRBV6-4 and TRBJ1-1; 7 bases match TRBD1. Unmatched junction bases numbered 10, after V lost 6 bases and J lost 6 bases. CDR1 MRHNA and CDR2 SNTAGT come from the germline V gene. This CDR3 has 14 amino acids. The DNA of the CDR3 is TGTGCCAGCAGCGTGGAACAGGGGACGGCTGAAGCTTTCTTT. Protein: CASSVEQGTAEAFF.

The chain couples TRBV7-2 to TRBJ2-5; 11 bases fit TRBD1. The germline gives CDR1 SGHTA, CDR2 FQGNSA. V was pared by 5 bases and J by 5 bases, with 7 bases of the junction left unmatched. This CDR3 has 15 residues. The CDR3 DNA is TGTGCCAGCAGCGGACAGGGGGCGCTAGGGGAGACCCAGTACTTC. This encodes CASSGQGALGETQYF.

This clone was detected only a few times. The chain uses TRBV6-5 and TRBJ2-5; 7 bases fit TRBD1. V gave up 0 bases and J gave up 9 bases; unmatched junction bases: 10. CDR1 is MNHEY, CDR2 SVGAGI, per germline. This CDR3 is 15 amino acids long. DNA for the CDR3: TGTGCCAGCAGTTACTCGGACAGGTACCAAGGATCCCAGTACTTC. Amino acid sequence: CASSYSDRYQGSQYF.

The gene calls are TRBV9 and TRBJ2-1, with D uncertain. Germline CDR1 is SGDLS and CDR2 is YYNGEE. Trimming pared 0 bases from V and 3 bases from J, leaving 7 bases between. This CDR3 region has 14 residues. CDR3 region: CASSVAVGYNEQFF. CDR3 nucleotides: TGTGCCAGCAGCGTAGCGGTCGGCTACAATGAGCAGTTCTTC.

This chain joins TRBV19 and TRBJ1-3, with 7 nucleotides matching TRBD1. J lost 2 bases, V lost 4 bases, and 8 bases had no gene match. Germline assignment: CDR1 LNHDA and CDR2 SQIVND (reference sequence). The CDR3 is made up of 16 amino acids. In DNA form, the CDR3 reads TGTGCCAGTAGTACTTCCCGACAGGGTACTGGAAACACCATATATTTT. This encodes CASSTSRQGTGNTIYF.

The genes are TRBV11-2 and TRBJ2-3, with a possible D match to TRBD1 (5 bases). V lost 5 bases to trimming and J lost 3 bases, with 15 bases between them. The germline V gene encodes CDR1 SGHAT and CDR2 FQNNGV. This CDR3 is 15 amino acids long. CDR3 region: CASSLETVGTDTQYF. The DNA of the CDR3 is TGTGCCAGCAGCCTTGAGACAGTCGGAACAGATACGCAGTATTTT. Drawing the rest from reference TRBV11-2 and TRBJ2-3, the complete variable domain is EAGVAQSPRYKIIEKRQSVAFWCNPISGHATLYWYQQILGQGPKLLIQFQNNGVVDDSQLPKDRFSAERLKGVDSTLKIQPAKLEDSAVYLCASSLETVGTDTQYFGPGTRLTVL.